These 3 T cell receptor beta chains came from one sample sequenced in a study of cytomegalovirus exposure and HLA in healthy donors. PCR primers comprised 60 Vbeta and 13 Jbeta primers. The data were produced by immunoSEQ multiplex PCR, yet TCRdb's version contains in-frame clones alone and is incomplete. The sample contains some 120,000 clones, about 68% of which appear only once. The sample comprised PBMCs. These receptors came from a woman aged 40 to 55 in good health and CMV-seropositive.

Only a few counts were recorded for this clone. A far more abundant clone sits one base away, making this likely a read error. The same CDR3 arises from other DNA sequences in this sample as well. V and J are TRBV5-4 and TRBJ1-2; 8 nucleotides line up with TRBD1. CDR3 length: 13 amino acids. The ends lost 2 bases at V and 4 bases at J; junction bases unmatched: 1. Looked up from germline, CDR1 is SGHNT and CDR2 is YYREEE (reference sequence). The CDR3 DNA reads TGTGCCAGCAGCTTAGACAGGGGCTATGGCTACACCTTC. It is translated as CASSLDRGYGYTF.

This sequence joins TRBV7-9 and TRBJ2-1, with 8 nucleotides matching TRBD1. V was clipped by 5 bases and J by 14 bases; unmatched bases: 14. Germline V gene data show CDR1 as SEHNR and CDR2 as FQNEAQ (reference sequence). The CDR3 spans 14 residues. CDR3 coding DNA: TGTGCCAGCAGCCGCGTCCAGGGGGCGTCCAAAAAGTTCTTC. It yields the protein CASSRVQGASKKFF.

The J gene is TRBJ2-2, the V gene TRBV4-3; 7 nucleotides agree with TRBD2. This CDR3 has 15 residues. With 5 bases clipped from V and 5 bases from J, the junction kept 8 bases outside the gene matches. Germline CDR1 reads LGHNA; CDR2 reads YSLEER. Written as DNA, the CDR3 is TGCGCCAGCAGCACAATGCGGGAGAGGACCGGGGAGCTGTTTTTT. It encodes CASSTMRERTGELFF.